These 23 T cell receptor beta chains were all obtained from the same sample, sequenced in a study of T cells after yellow fever vaccination. MiXCR, applied by TCRdb to the 5' RACE reads, yields one record per CDR3 protein. The sample gives 350,000 or so distinct CDR3 sequences, less than 9.5% of which show up once; roughly 15% is in the top ten. The input for sequencing was PBMCs, taken 45 days after the first yellow fever vaccination. Receptors originate from a man between 18 and 35 years old who received the YFV17D yellow fever vaccine.

The CDR3 DNA reads TGTGCCAGCAGTGAGGTGGGGCTAGGAGATACGCAGTATTTT. Amino acids: CASSEVGLGDTQYF. This chain uses TRBV6-1 with TRBJ2-3, with D maybe TRBD1 (5 bases). The germline gives CDR1 MNHNS, CDR2 SASEGT. V lost 3 bases and J lost 5, with 12 bases in between. The CDR3 extends over 14 amino acids.

The chain links TRBV5-1 to TRBJ2-7; D gene uncertain. V was shortened by 5 bases and J by 2 bases, with 11 bases between the two germline ends. CDR3 length equals 13 residues. CDR1 and CDR2 (germline): SGHRS, YFSETQ. The CDR3 here is CASRPDGAYEQYF. The CDR3 nucleotides are TGCGCCAGCAGACCCGACGGCGCCTACGAGCAGTACTTC.

In its sample, this clonotype was seen many times. This sequence joins TRBV6-2 or TRBV6-3 and TRBJ2-7; the match to TRBD2 covers 8 bases. J lost 3 bases, V lost 7 bases, and 5 bases had no gene match. The CDR3 is 13 amino acids. Per germline, CDR1 MNHEY and CDR2 SVGEGT. The CDR3 DNA reads TGTGCCAGCATACGAAGCGGGGGCTACGAGCAGTACTTC. Its protein product is CASIRSGGYEQYF.

The V and J genes are TRBV7-3 and TRBJ2-2; 12 nucleotides agree with TRBD1. V lost 5 bases and J lost 7; bases outside the gene matches: 5. This CDR3 is built from 15 residues. In germline, CDR1 is SGHTA, CDR2 FQGTGA. The CDR3 reads CASSRDRGLGGELFF. DNA for the CDR3: TGTGCCAGCAGCCGGGACAGGGGGCTTGGCGGGGAGCTGTTTTTT.

This clonotype was recorded a few times. The V gene is TRBV7-2, the J gene TRBJ1-2; D is unclear. Germline V gives CDR1 SGHTA, CDR2 FQGNSA. The CDR3 is made up of 14 amino acids. Trimming pared 6 bases from V and 5 bases from J, leaving 16 bases between. Here the CDR3 DNA reads TGTGCCAGCAGGAATGAGGGCGGGAGATATGGCTACACCTTC. It translates to CASRNEGGRYGYTF. Combining the CDR3 with reference TRBV7-2 and TRBJ1-2 gives the whole variable domain GAGVSQSPSNKVTEKGKDVELRCDPISGHTALYWYRQSLGQGLEFLIYFQGNSAPDKSGLPSDRFSAERTGGSVSTLTIQRTQQEDSAVYLCASRNEGGRYGYTFGSGTRLTVV.

The J gene is TRBJ2-1, the V gene TRBV12-3 or TRBV12-4; D not resolved. This CDR3 is built from 12 residues. Trimming shortened V by 4 bases and J by 6 bases, and 7 bases separated the two germline ends. The CDR3 coding sequence is TGTGCCAGCAGTTCCTCGAGCAATGAGCAGTTCTTC. Its translation is CASSSSSNEQFF.

The chain uses TRBV6-2 or TRBV6-3 and TRBJ2-1; D unresolved. Germline values: CDR1 MNHEY, CDR2 SVGEGT. V was pared by 2 bases and J by 8 bases, with 16 bases between. The CDR3 consists of 15 residues. In DNA, the CDR3 is TGTGCCAGCAGTTACGGGCGGCCCGCGGTAGATGAGCAGTTCTTC. Its protein is CASSYGRPAVDEQFF.

Only a few counts were recorded for this clonotype. This chain connects TRBV6-2 or TRBV6-3 to TRBJ1-5, with D hard to call. Germline assignment: CDR1 MNHEY and CDR2 SVGEGT. Trimming cost V 9 bases and J 1 base, with 7 bases left between them. This CDR3 spans 12 amino acids. CDR3 in DNA: TGTGCCAGTTGCGACAGCAATCAGCCCCAGCATTTT. Translation: CASCDSNQPQHF.

This clonotype was observed a few times. The chain couples TRBV5-1 to TRBJ2-7; D unresolved. The germline V and J ends were trimmed by 4 bases and 5 bases, with 16 bases remaining between them. The CDR3 has 14 residues. CDR1 is SGHRS and CDR2 is YFSETQ in the germline V gene. The CDR3 DNA reads as TGCGCCAGCAGCCTCGGACCAATACGCCACGAGCAGTACTTC. As protein: CASSLGPIRHEQYF.

This clonotype has just a few counts. The rearrangement uses TRBV5-6 and TRBJ2-3; D is unclear. With 0 bases removed from V and 7 bases from J, the gap between germline ends came to 6 bases. CDR1 is SGHDT, CDR2 YYEEEE, per germline. This CDR3 is built from 12 residues. The CDR3 DNA sequence: TGTGCCAGCAGCTTGGCGCTAAATACGCAGTATTTT. Translating it yields CASSLALNTQYF. The variable domain in full, completed from reference TRBV5-6 and TRBJ2-3, reads DAGVTQSPTHLIKTRGQQVTLRCSPKSGHDTVSWYQQALGQGPQFIFQYYEEEERQRGNFPDRFSGHQFPNYSSELNVNALLLGDSALYLCASSLALNTQYFGPGTRLTVL.

The chain joins TRBV6-5 to TRBJ2-7, with D unresolved. The CDR3 contains 14 residues. Germline CDR1 reads MNHEY; CDR2 reads SVGAGI. V lost 2 bases and J lost 6, with 14 bases in between. The CDR3: CASSYSTVGSEQYV. The CDR3, as DNA: TGTGCCAGCAGTTACAGTACAGTGGGTAGCGAGCAGTACGTC.

V and J are TRBV28 and TRBJ1-1, with D hard to call. V was shortened by 2 bases and J by 7 bases, with 14 bases between the two germline ends. The CDR3 totals 14 residues. Per germline, CDR1 MDHEN and CDR2 SYDVKM. The CDR3 region has the DNA TGTGCCAGCAGTTTAGGGCGGTACAAAGGTGAAGCTTTCTTT. Protein sequence: CASSLGRYKGEAFF.

V is TRBV29-1 and J is TRBJ1-2; D not certain. Germline V gene lookup returns CDR1 SQVTM and CDR2 ANQGSEA. This CDR3 is built from 14 residues. V was cut by 0 bases and J by 2 bases, with 10 bases left in between. The CDR3 sequence is CSVEDSPPNYGYTF. DNA of the CDR3: TGCAGCGTTGAAGATTCCCCCCCGAACTATGGCTACACCTTC.

This chain joins TRBV7-2 and TRBJ2-3; 7 nucleotides match TRBD1. Germline CDR1 and CDR2: SGHTA and FQGNSA. The CDR3 is 14 residues long. Trimming cost V 4 bases and J 3 bases; bases outside gene matches: 4. The CDR3 is CASSWGQTTDTQYF. The CDR3 coding sequence is TGTGCCAGCAGCTGGGGACAGACGACAGATACGCAGTATTTT.

This clonotype was detected only a few times. The chain is built from TRBV7-3 and TRBJ2-3, with 8 bases aligning to TRBD1. Per germline, CDR1 SGHTA and CDR2 FQGTGA. The CDR3 runs to 13 residues. V was clipped by 5 bases and J by 4 bases; unmatched bases: 2. The CDR3 DNA reads TGTGCCAGCAGCACAGGGGGGTCAGATACGCAGTATTTT. Translation: CASSTGGSDTQYF. Together with reference TRBV7-3 and TRBJ2-3, the CDR3 gives the full variable domain: GAGVSQTPSNKVTEKGKYVELRCDPISGHTALYWYRQSLGQGPEFLIYFQGTGAADDSGLPNDRFFAVRPEGSVSTLKIQRTERGDSAVYLCASSTGGSDTQYFGPGTRLTVL.

This clonotype showed up just a few times. CDR3 sequence reads: CASSFDGFGYTF. CDR3 in DNA: TGTGCCAGCAGCTTTGACGGGTTCGGCTACACCTTC. The chain links TRBV7-9 to TRBJ1-2; no clear D. Germline CDR1 is SEHNR and CDR2 is FQNEAQ (reference sequence). The V and J ends lost 3 bases and 8 bases respectively, with 10 bases between them. The CDR3 is 12 amino acids.

V gene TRBV7-9 combines with J gene TRBJ2-1, with 12 bases fitting TRBD2. The CDR3 is 15 residues long. Germline lookup yields CDR1 SEHNR and CDR2 FQNEAQ (reference sequence). J was trimmed by 9 bases and V by 2 bases; bases with no gene match: 5. The CDR3 DNA follows: TGTGCCAGCAGCTTACTAGCGGGGGGGCTCGGTGAGCAGTTCTTC. Translated, it gives CASSLLAGGLGEQFF.

The genes are TRBV6-1 and TRBJ1-4; D is unresolved. The CDR3 spans 14 residues. V shed 6 bases and J shed 0 bases, with 8 bases lying between them. From germline, CDR1 is MNHNS and CDR2 SASEGT. As DNA, the CDR3 is TGTGCCAGCAGGCCTTCCGCAACTAATGAAAAACTGTTTTTT. This gives the protein CASRPSATNEKLFF.

Only one count was recorded for this clonotype. The rearrangement links TRBV28 to TRBJ2-2; the D gene is possibly TRBD1 (5 bases). Per the germline V gene, CDR1 is MDHEN and CDR2 is SYDVKM. The CDR3 runs to 12 residues. V was shortened by 8 bases and J by 3 bases, with 7 bases between the two germline ends. DNA for the CDR3: TGTGCCAGCGAACAGGACACCGGGGAGCTGTTTTTT. It specifies CASEQDTGELFF. Variable domain in full (rest from reference TRBV28 and TRBJ2-2): DVKVTQSSRYLVKRTGEKVFLECVQDMDHENMFWYRQDPGLGLRLIYFSYDVKMKEKGDIPEGYSVSREKKERFSLILESASTNQTSMYLCASEQDTGELFFGEGSRLTVL.

This clonotype has more than one count but fewer than ten. The J gene is TRBJ1-4, the V gene TRBV29-1; unclear D gene. Trimming stripped 0 bases from V and 0 bases from J, with 8 bases between. The V gene's germline CDR1 is SQVTM and CDR2 ANQGSEA. The CDR3 runs 15 residues. CDR3 residues: CSVEDATATNEKLFF. CDR3 DNA: TGCAGCGTTGAAGATGCCACAGCAACTAATGAAAAACTGTTTTTT.

The chain has TRBV6-2 or TRBV6-3 and TRBJ2-7; the D gene is possibly TRBD1 (5 bases). The germline CDR1 and CDR2 sequences are MNHEY and SVGEGT. The CDR3 has 13 amino acids. Trimming took 8 bases from V and 3 from J, leaving 14 bases between them. The CDR3 DNA is TGTGCCAGCGCGGCAGGGCTAAGCTACGAGCAGTACTTC. It encodes CASAAGLSYEQYF.

This chain connects TRBV12-3 or TRBV12-4 to TRBJ2-3; D uncertain. The CDR3 sequence is 12 residues long. V dropped 6 bases and J dropped 2 bases, with 6 bases sitting between them. This chain's CDR3 is CASREATDTQYF. In DNA form, the CDR3 reads TGTGCCAGCAGAGAAGCCACAGATACGCAGTATTTT.

A few counts support this clonotype. This sequence joins TRBV6-5 and TRBJ2-3; D is perhaps TRBD1 or TRBD2 (7 bases each). CDR3 length: 16 amino acids. The germline V gene has CDR1 MNHEY and CDR2 SVGAGI. V lost 0 bases and J 8 bases, leaving 18 bases between the germline ends. The CDR3 DNA reads TGTGCCAGCAGTTACTCCCGAACTGCAGGGGGGGGTACGCAGTATTTT. It encodes CASSYSRTAGGGTQYF.